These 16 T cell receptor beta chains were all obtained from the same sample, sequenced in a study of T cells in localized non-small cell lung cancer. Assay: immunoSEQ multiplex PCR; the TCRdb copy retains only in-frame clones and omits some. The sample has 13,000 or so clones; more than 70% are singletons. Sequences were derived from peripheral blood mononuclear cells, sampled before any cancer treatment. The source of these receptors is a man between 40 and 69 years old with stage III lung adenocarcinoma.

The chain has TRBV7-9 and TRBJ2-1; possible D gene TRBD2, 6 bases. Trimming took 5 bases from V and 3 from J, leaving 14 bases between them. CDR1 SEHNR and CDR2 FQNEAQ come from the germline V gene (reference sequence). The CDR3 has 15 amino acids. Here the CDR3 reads CASSDFSGRYNEQFF. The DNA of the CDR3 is TGTGCCAGCAGCGATTTTAGCGGTCGCTACAATGAGCAGTTCTTC.

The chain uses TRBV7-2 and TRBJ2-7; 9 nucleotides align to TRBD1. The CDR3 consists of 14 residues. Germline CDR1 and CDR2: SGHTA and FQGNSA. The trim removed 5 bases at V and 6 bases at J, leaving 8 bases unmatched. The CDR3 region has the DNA TGTGCCAGCAGCAACTACAGGGGGCACGCCGAGCAGTACTTC. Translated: CASSNYRGHAEQYF.

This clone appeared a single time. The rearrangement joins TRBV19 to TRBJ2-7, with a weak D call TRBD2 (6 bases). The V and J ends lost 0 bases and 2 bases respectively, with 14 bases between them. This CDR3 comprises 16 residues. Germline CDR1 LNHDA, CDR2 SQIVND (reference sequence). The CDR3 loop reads CASSIELGGPPYEQYF. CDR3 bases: TGTGCCAGTAGTATAGAATTGGGGGGTCCCCCCTACGAGCAGTACTTC.

The chain's CDR3 is CASSTSGNEQFF. The CDR3 DNA sequence: TGTGCCAGCAGTACCAGCGGTAATGAGCAGTTCTTC. The chain has TRBV28 and TRBJ2-1; a weak D match, TRBD2 (5 bases). The ends were cut back, 5 bases at V and 7 bases at J, with 9 bases in the middle. The CDR3 is 12 amino acids. Per germline, CDR1 MDHEN and CDR2 SYDVKM. Full variable domain (rest looked up from reference TRBV28 and TRBJ2-1): DVKVTQSSRYLVKRTGEKVFLECVQDMDHENMFWYRQDPGLGLRLIYFSYDVKMKEKGDIPEGYSVSREKKERFSLILESASTNQTSMYLCASSTSGNEQFFGPGTRLTVL.

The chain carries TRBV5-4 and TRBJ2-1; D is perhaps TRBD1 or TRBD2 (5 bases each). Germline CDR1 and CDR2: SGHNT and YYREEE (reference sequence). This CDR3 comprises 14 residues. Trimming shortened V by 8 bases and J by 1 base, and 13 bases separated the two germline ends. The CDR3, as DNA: TGTGCCAGTTCACAGAGGGGATCCTACAATGAGCAGTTCTTC. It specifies CASSQRGSYNEQFF.

DNA of the CDR3: TGTGCCAGCAGTTTTTCTGACAGGGGGTTGAGTTGGAGCACAGATACGCAGTATTTT. Amino acids: CASSFSDRGLSWSTDTQYF. This chain links TRBV28 with TRBJ2-3, with 9 bases matching TRBD1. The CDR3 extends over 19 amino acids. V was pared by 3 bases and J by 0 bases, with 13 bases of the junction left unmatched. Germline lookup yields CDR1 MDHEN and CDR2 SYDVKM.

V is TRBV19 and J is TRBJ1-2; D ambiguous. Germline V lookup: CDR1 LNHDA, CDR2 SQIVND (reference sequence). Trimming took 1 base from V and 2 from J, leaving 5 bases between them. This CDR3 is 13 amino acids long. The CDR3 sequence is CASSIGRNYGYTF. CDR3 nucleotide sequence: TGTGCCAGTAGTATAGGACGGAACTATGGCTACACCTTC.

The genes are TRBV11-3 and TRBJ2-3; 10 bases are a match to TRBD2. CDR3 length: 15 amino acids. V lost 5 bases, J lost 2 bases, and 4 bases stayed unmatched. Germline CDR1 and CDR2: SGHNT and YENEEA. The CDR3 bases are TGTGCCAGCAGCCGCGGGACTAGCGACACAGATACGCAGTATTTT. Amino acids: CASSRGTSDTDTQYF.

CDR3 in DNA: TGTGCCAGCGAGGGGGTAAACATTCAGTACTTC. Translated: CASEGVNIQYF. J is TRBJ2-4 and V is TRBV28; possibly TRBD1 for D (6 bases). The V end was cut by 8 bases, the J end by 6 bases, with 8 bases between. The CDR3 sequence is 11 residues long. From germline, CDR1 is MDHEN and CDR2 SYDVKM.

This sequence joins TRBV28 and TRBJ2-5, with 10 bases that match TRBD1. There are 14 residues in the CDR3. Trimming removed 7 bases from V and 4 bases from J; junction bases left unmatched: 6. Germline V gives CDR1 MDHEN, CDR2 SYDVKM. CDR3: CASTGTGVVETQYF. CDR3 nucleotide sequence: TGTGCCAGCACCGGGACAGGGGTAGTAGAGACCCAGTACTTC. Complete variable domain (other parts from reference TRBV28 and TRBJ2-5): DVKVTQSSRYLVKRTGEKVFLECVQDMDHENMFWYRQDPGLGLRLIYFSYDVKMKEKGDIPEGYSVSREKKERFSLILESASTNQTSMYLCASTGTGVVETQYFGPGTRLLVL.

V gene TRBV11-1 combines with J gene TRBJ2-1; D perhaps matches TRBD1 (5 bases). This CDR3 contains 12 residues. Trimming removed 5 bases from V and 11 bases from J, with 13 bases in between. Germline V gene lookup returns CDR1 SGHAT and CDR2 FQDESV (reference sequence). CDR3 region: CASSTGPRKQFF. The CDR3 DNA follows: TGTGCCAGCAGCACAGGACCCCGCAAGCAGTTCTTC.

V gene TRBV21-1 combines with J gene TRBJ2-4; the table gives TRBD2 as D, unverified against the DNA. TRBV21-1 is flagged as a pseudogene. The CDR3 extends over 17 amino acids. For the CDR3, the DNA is TGTGCCAGCAGCCCTAGCGGGAGGGCGGAAACCAAAAACATTCAGTACTTC. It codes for CASSPSGRAETKNIQYF.

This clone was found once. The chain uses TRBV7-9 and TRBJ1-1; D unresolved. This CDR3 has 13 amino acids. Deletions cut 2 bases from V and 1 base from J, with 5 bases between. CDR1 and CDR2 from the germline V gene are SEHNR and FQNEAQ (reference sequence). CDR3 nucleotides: TGTGCCAGCAGCTTACTCGAGAACACTGAAGCTTTCTTT. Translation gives CASSLLENTEAFF.

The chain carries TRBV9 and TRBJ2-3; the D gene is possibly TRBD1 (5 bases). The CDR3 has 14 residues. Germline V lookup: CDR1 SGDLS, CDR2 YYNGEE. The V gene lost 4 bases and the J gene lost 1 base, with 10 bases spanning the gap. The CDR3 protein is CASSPEGGTDTQYF. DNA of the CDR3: TGTGCCAGCAGCCCGGAAGGGGGCACAGATACGCAGTATTTT.

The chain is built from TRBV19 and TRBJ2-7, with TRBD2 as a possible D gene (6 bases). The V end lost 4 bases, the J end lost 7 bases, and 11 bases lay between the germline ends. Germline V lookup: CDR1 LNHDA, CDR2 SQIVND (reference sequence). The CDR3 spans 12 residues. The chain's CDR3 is CASSRAGREQYF. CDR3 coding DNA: TGTGCCAGTAGTAGGGCGGGACGGGAGCAGTACTTC.

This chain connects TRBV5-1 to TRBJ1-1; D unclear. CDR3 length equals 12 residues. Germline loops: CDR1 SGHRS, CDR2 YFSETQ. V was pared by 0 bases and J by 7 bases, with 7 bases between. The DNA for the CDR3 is TGCGCCAGCAGCTTGGGACCTGATGAAGCTTTCTTT. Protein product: CASSLGPDEAFF.